This T cell receptor (beta chain) was found in a study of T-cell reconstitution after alpha-beta-depleted transplantation in children (dated by TCRdb to 2016 to 2018). Study-wide context: Using TCR repertoire profiling, the study quantitatively followed how T-cell immune reconstitution unfolded in children after TCRalphabeta/CD19-depleted allogeneic hematopoietic cell transplantation.

This sample's treatment or condition label indicates: allogeneic hematopoietic cell transplantation with graft depleted of TCRalphabeta T cells and CD19 B cells. TCRalphabeta/CD19-depleted allogeneic hematopoietic cell grafts were given to the transplant recipients, all of whom were children. The cysteine opens and the phenylalanine closes a CDR3 of 13 amino acids. Here the CDR3 DNA is all that survives: 39 bases in frame from base 1. CDR1 and CDR2 (SNHLY, FYNNEI) derive from the germline V gene. V is pared back by 9 bases and J by 6 bases, with 15 bases lying between the germline termini. Beyond this particular receptor, the publication reports: The high TCRbeta diversity at day 60 in some patients was ascribed to recipient T cells and intrathymic progenitors that had survived conditioning. Apparently early alphabetaT-cell count recovery about two months after transplant reportedly relied on only several hundred rapidly expanded clones derived from non-depleted graft cells. The frequencies of hyperexpanded clones fell over the following months, and after one year, T-cell counts and TCRbeta diversity were mostly attributed to newly produced T cells.

Libraries were constructed by PCR. These reads were obtained on an Illumina HiSeq 2500. To normalize quantification of the TCRbeta repertoire, the TCR libraries were built with molecular barcoding that relied on unique molecular identifiers. The raw public reads went through TCRdb reprocessing: fastp at Q25, MiXCR clone calling, in-frame beta chains kept. Rows merge per CDR3 protein into single entries with the most common DNA and genes. This sample holds over 150,000 distinct CDR3 sequences; 8.5% to 14% were observed only once. The leading ten clones occupy over 10% of the sample. As for this clonotype: Its antigen is unknown. The record has no base qualities; no much larger clone is one base away.

This chain joins TRBV2 to TRBJ2-1; the D call could be TRBD1 or TRBD2, with each sharing 5 bases. This clonotype was sampled from a boy between 2 and 10 years old with acute myeloid leukemia, due to receive a stem cell transplant. The material was PBMCs, obtained before TCRalphabeta/CD19-depleted stem cell transplant. The nucleotides are TGTGCCAGAAACGGGGACCCTGGCAATGAGCAGTTCTTC. Translated, it reads CARNGDPGNEQFF.